What follows is one T cell receptor beta chain and its context. V was pared by 7 bases and J by 2 bases, with 15 bases between. Per germline, CDR1 SGHTA and CDR2 FQGNSA. CDR3 length: 16 amino acids. The sample is drawn from a study of blood T cell repertoires in COVID-19. In the study overall: There were acute and convalescent COVID-19 samples, and they came from the United States, Italy and Spain. In each case, the material was cDNA or gDNA derived from T cells, B-cell-depleted T cells, or PBMCs.

In the authors' workflow: Reference gene primers were amplified, and this amplification served to estimate nucleated cell counts. The protocol was immunoSEQ multiplex PCR, while the TCRdb copy is restricted to in-frame clones and leaves out a portion. V and J calls and clone size are those listed in that table; D and trimming were worked out from the DNA. The sample lists 450,000 to 600,000 clones; roughly 90% were seen once. Resolution of symptoms, clearance, or two negative PCRs was present in recovered Cohort 3 donors. The clonotype was recovered from a woman in her late teens or twenties who had recovered from COVID-19. The material sequenced was PBMCs or T cells enriched from blood (not recorded which). This sequence joins TRBV7-2 and TRBJ1-6, with D tentatively TRBD1 (6 bases). This chain's CDR3 is CASNSPGGPYNSPLHF. The CDR3, as DNA: TGTGCCAGCAACTCACCGGGGGGGCCCTATAATTCACCCCTCCACTTT.